This note documents a single T cell receptor (beta chain) sequence. Its target is not known. This record belongs to a study of blood T cells in healthy people across ages. Across the study: When template switching was applied, about one barcoded beta molecule was captured per two T cells.

PCR was performed a second time for roughly 7 to 12 cycles using a sample-barcoded 5' primer and a J-beta primer mix. TCRdb reprocessed the 5' RACE reads via MiXCR and lists one record per CDR3 protein. Counted here are hundreds of thousands of distinct CDR3 sequences, about 56% occurring once; the ten biggest clones make up roughly 25%. Findings of the study overall: Samples with more naive T cells showed higher observed beta diversity. The unsorted PBMCs prevented any conclusive comparison of naive versus antigen-experienced cells. Estimated diversity that came from one million T cells was considered an underestimate.

V was trimmed by 5 bases and J by 7 bases, leaving 14 bases between them. The CDR3 is 14 residues long. Germline CDR1 is MNHEY and CDR2 is SVGEGT. Sample: blood. The gene calls are TRBV6-2 or TRBV6-3 and TRBJ2-2; no definite D call. The receptor was derived from a middle-aged man in good health. The CDR3 reads CASSHLRENGELFF. The CDR3 region has the DNA TGTGCCAGCAGTCACTTACGTGAGAACGGGGAGCTGTTTTTT.